This T cell receptor beta chain was sequenced for a study of blood T cell repertoires in COVID-19. Assay used: immunoSEQ multiplex PCR; TCRdb lists only in-frame clones, some missing. The table records fewer than 45,000 clones, 70% to 80% of them present only once. The CDR3 length is 17 residues. With V trimmed by 6 bases and J by 2 bases, 14 bases remained unmatched. Germline CDR1 reads SGHKS; CDR2 reads YYEKEE (reference sequence). The sequencing input was peripheral blood. The chain carries TRBV5-5 and TRBJ2-4; 7 nucleotides line up with TRBD2. This sequence was found in an older man with acute or convalescent COVID-19. CDR3 amino acids: CASTPPGGGLTKNIQYF. CDR3 sequence (DNA): TGTGCCAGCACCCCTCCCGGCGGGGGATTGACCAAAAACATTCAGTACTTC. The complete variable domain, with remaining parts taken from reference TRBV5-5 and TRBJ2-4, reads DAGVTQSPTHLIKTRGQQVTLRCSPISGHKSVSWYQQVLGQGPQFIFQYYEKEERGRGNFPDRFSARQFPNYSSELNVNALLLGDSALYLCASTPPGGGLTKNIQYFGAGTRLSVL.